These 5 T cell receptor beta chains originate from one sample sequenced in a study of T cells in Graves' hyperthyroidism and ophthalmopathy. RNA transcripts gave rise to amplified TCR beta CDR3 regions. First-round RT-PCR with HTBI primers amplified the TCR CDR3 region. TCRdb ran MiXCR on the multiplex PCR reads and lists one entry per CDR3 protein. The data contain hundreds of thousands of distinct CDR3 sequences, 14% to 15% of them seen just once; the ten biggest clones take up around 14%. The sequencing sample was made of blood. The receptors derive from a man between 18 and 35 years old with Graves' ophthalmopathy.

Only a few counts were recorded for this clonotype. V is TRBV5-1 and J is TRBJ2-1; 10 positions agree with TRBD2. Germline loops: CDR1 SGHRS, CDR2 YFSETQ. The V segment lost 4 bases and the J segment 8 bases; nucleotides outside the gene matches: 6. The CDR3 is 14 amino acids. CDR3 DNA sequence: TGCGCCAGCAGCCCAAGCGGGAGGGCCCATGAGCAGTTCTTC. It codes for CASSPSGRAHEQFF.

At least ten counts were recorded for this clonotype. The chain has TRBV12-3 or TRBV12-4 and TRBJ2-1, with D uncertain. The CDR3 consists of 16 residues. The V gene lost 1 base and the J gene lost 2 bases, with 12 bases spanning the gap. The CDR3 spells CASSLVSISPYNEQFF. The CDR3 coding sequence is TGTGCCAGCAGTTTAGTGTCTATTTCCCCCTACAATGAGCAGTTCTTC.

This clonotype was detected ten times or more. In DNA, the CDR3 is TGCAGTGCTAGAGATAGCAGCGGGGGACCATACGAGCAGTACTTC. This encodes CSARDSSGGPYEQYF. The rearrangement uses TRBV20-1 and TRBJ2-7; TRBD2 aligns across 8 bases. Trimming removed 0 bases from V and 4 bases from J; junction bases left unmatched: 8. Per germline, CDR1 DFQATT and CDR2 SNEGSKA (reference sequence). There are 15 residues in the CDR3.

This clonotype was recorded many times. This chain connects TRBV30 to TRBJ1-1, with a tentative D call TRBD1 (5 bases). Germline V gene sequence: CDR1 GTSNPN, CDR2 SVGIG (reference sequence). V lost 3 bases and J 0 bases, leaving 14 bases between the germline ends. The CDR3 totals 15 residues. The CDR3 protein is CAWSRQGIMNTEAFF. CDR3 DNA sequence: TGTGCCTGGAGCCGGCAGGGAATTATGAACACTGAAGCTTTCTTT.

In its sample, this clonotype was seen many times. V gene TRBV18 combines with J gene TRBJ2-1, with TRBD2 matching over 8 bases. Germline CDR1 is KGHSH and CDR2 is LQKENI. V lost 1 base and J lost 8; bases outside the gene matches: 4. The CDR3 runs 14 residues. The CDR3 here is CASSPLSGGDEQFF. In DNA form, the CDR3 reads TGTGCCAGCTCACCACTGAGCGGGGGTGATGAGCAGTTCTTC.